The 19 T cell receptor beta chains reported below all come from one sample, sequenced in a study of cytomegalovirus exposure and HLA in healthy donors. A multiplex PCR was run with 60 Vbeta primers and 13 Jbeta primers. The assay was immunoSEQ multiplex PCR, and TCRdb's table has in-frame clones only and misses some. The sample has 95,000 to 150,000 clones; about 79% are singletons. Material for sequencing was PBMCs. These receptors were obtained from a woman between 50 and 59 years old in good health and CMV-seronegative.

The chain carries TRBV7-2 and TRBJ2-5; D perhaps matches TRBD2 (6 bases). The J call may be incorrect, as the DNA end agrees better with TRBJ2-7. This CDR3 is built from 15 residues. The germline V gene has CDR1 SGHTA and CDR2 FQGNSA. The CDR3 is CASSLAPTRSYEQYF. The CDR3 coding sequence is TGTGCCAGCAGCTTAGCGCCGACTAGATCCTACGAGCAGTACTTC.

The chain joins TRBV7-8 to TRBJ2-5; 12 nucleotides line up with TRBD2. Germline V gene lookup returns CDR1 SGHVS and CDR2 FQNEAQ. Trimming removed 7 bases from V and 5 bases from J; junction bases left unmatched: 8. The CDR3 loop spans 15 amino acids. The CDR3 sequence is CASTVTSGRKETQYF. CDR3 nucleotide sequence: TGTGCCAGCACCGTGACTAGCGGGAGAAAGGAGACCCAGTACTTC. The full variable domain, with the rest looked up from reference TRBV7-8 and TRBJ2-5, is GAGVSQSPRYKVAKRGQDVALRCDPISGHVSLFWYQQALGQGPEFLTYFQNEAQLDKSGLPSDRFFAERPEGSVSTLKIQRTQQEDSAVYLCASTVTSGRKETQYFGPGTRLLVL.

The sample holds a few counts of this clone. This rearrangement joins TRBV19 to TRBJ2-1, with D perhaps TRBD2 (7 bases). Looked up from germline, CDR1 is LNHDA and CDR2 is SQIVND (reference sequence). Trimming removed 1 base at V and 7 bases at J, with 23 bases between. The CDR3 has 18 residues. The CDR3 nucleotides are TGTGCCAGTAGTATAGGACGGTTTAGGGGGAGGGGGTCTAATGAGCAGTTCTTC. It translates to CASSIGRFRGRGSNEQFF. Variable domain in full (rest from reference TRBV19 and TRBJ2-1): DGGITQSPKYLFRKEGQNVTLSCEQNLNHDAMYWYRQDPGQGLRLIYYSQIVNDFQKGDIAEGYSVSREKKESFPLTVTSAQKNPTAFYLCASSIGRFRGRGSNEQFFGPGTRLTVL.

This sequence joins TRBV28 and TRBJ2-5; 11 positions agree with TRBD2. Germline V gene lookup returns CDR1 MDHEN and CDR2 SYDVKM. The CDR3 extends over 15 amino acids. V lost 4 bases, J lost 4 bases, and 5 bases stayed unmatched. CDR3 bases: TGTGCCAGCAGTTCGATCGGACTAGCGGGAGAGACCCAGTACTTC. The encoded protein is CASSSIGLAGETQYF.

This clone has just one count. The V gene is TRBV10-2, the J gene TRBJ2-7, with 9 positions matching TRBD2. V lost 8 bases, J lost 4 bases, and 0 bases stayed unmatched. CDR1 is WSHSY, CDR2 SAAADI, per germline. The CDR3 sequence is 11 residues long. The CDR3: CASAGGYEQYF. The CDR3 DNA follows: TGCGCCAGCGCGGGAGGGTACGAGCAGTACTTC.

This clone was recorded a few times. The chain couples TRBV5-1 to TRBJ1-1; 8 nucleotides line up with TRBD1. The trim removed 3 bases at V and 3 bases at J, leaving 1 base unmatched. Germline V gene sequence: CDR1 SGHRS, CDR2 YFSETQ. The CDR3 is 13 residues long. CDR3 sequence reads: CASSSTGDTEAFF. CDR3 sequence (DNA): TGCGCCAGCAGCTCGACAGGGGACACTGAAGCTTTCTTT. Full variable domain (rest looked up from reference TRBV5-1 and TRBJ1-1): KAGVTQTPRYLIKTRGQQVTLSCSPISGHRSVSWYQQTPGQGLQFLFEYFSETQRNKGNFPGRFSGRQFSNSRSEMNVSTLELGDSALYLCASSSTGDTEAFFGQGTRLTVV.

This chain connects TRBV5-1 to TRBJ2-1; possible D gene TRBD2, 6 bases. V was pared by 2 bases and J by 5 bases, with 11 bases between. Looked up from germline, CDR1 is SGHRS and CDR2 is YFSETQ. The CDR3 covers 14 residues. CDR3 in DNA: TGCGCCAGCAGCTTAGCAGCGGGCAACAATGAGCAGTTCTTC. Encoded protein: CASSLAAGNNEQFF.

V and J are TRBV11-3 and TRBJ2-2; 9 nucleotides line up with TRBD1. This CDR3 has 14 residues. V was pared by 11 bases and J by 3 bases, with 7 bases of the junction left unmatched. CDR1 and CDR2 (germline): SGHNT, YENEEA. CDR3 in DNA: TGTGCCTCTAAACAGGGGGCGGACACCGGGGAGCTGTTTTTT. It encodes CASKQGADTGELFF.

V gene TRBV19 combines with J gene TRBJ2-1; a possible D gene is TRBD2 (8 bases). Germline V CDR1 and CDR2: LNHDA, SQIVND (reference sequence). The CDR3 is 15 residues long. V was clipped by 6 bases and J by 7 bases, with 19 bases between them. The CDR3 nucleotides read TGTGCCAGTAGACTAGCGGCCCAGGGGGTGAATGAGCAGTTCTTC. Amino acid sequence: CASRLAAQGVNEQFF.

The chain is built from TRBV6-1 and TRBJ1-4; possibly TRBD1 for D (5 bases). This CDR3 is 13 amino acids long. From germline, CDR1 is MNHNS and CDR2 SASEGT. The V and J ends lost 6 bases and 8 bases respectively, with 13 bases between them. CDR3 sequence (DNA): TGTGCCAGCAGGGTGGACATCCAGGAAAAACTGTTTTTT. Its translation is CASRVDIQEKLFF.

This clone has only a few counts. CDR3 amino acids: CASSKPGQGYEQYF. CDR3 DNA: TGTGCCAGTAGTAAACCGGGACAGGGTTACGAGCAGTACTTC. This chain connects TRBV19 to TRBJ2-7; 9 bases match TRBD1. The CDR3 consists of 14 residues. V was pared by 4 bases and J by 4 bases, with 5 bases of the junction left unmatched. The germline V gene encodes CDR1 LNHDA and CDR2 SQIVND (reference sequence).

The V and J genes are TRBV7-8 and TRBJ1-1; a weak D match, TRBD1 (6 bases). The CDR3 covers 14 residues. The germline V gene encodes CDR1 SGHVS and CDR2 FQNEAQ. V was pared by 5 bases and J by 1 base, with 11 bases between. The CDR3: CASSKQGTNTEAFF. The CDR3 DNA sequence: TGTGCCAGCAGCAAACAGGGCACGAACACTGAAGCTTTCTTT.

V usage is TRBV5-1 and J usage is TRBJ2-2; the match to TRBD1 covers 8 bases. This CDR3 has 15 amino acids. Germline V gene sequence: CDR1 SGHRS, CDR2 YFSETQ. V shed 1 base and J 4 bases; nucleotides not matched to a gene: 3. This CDR3 reads CASSLRDRGTGELFF. The CDR3, as DNA: TGCGCCAGCAGCTTGCGCGACAGGGGCACCGGGGAGCTGTTTTTT.

Concerning this clone: A read error may account for a junction end that differs from germline. The J gene is TRBJ1-1, the V gene TRBV7-9, with a tentative D call TRBD1 (5 bases). Germline CDR1 and CDR2: SEHNR and FQNEAQ (reference sequence). This CDR3 contains 13 residues. The DNA for the CDR3 is TGTTCCAGCAGCTCCAGGGTAGACACTGAAGCTTTCTTT. Translating gives CSSSSRVDTEAFF.

The J gene is TRBJ2-1, the V gene TRBV6-1; a possible D gene is TRBD2 (6 bases). V shed 6 bases and J shed 9 bases, with 12 bases lying between them. Germline V gene sequence: CDR1 MNHNS, CDR2 SASEGT. The CDR3 spans 12 residues. CDR3: CASRSQGGEQFF. The CDR3 DNA reads as TGTGCCAGCAGAAGTCAGGGAGGTGAGCAGTTCTTC.

The rearrangement joins TRBV15 to TRBJ1-3, with D hard to call. Per germline, CDR1 LNHNV and CDR2 YYDKDF (reference sequence). Trimming pared 7 bases from V and 0 bases from J, leaving 13 bases between. CDR3 length equals 15 residues. The CDR3, as DNA: TGTGCCACCACCAGTGCTGCAGGCTCTGGAAACACCATATATTTT. Amino acid sequence: CATTSAAGSGNTIYF.

The chain joins TRBV11-2 to TRBJ2-1; 9 bases map to TRBD2. This CDR3 spans 16 amino acids. The trim removed 1 base at V and 8 bases at J, leaving 9 bases unmatched. Germline CDR1 and CDR2: SGHAT and FQNNGV. The CDR3 reads CASSLVTAGGEDEQFF. CDR3 in DNA: TGTGCCAGCAGCTTAGTGACTGCGGGAGGGGAGGATGAGCAGTTCTTC.

This chain joins TRBV5-1 and TRBJ2-1; D is perhaps TRBD2 (6 bases). This CDR3 is built from 14 residues. Germline assignment: CDR1 SGHRS and CDR2 YFSETQ. Trimming shortened V by 4 bases and J by 7 bases, and 15 bases separated the two germline ends. The CDR3 reads CASSAGSPPNEQFF. CDR3 nucleotides: TGCGCCAGCAGCGCGGGGTCCCCGCCGAATGAGCAGTTCTTC.

The rearrangement links TRBV18 to TRBJ1-2; D uncertain. Deletions cut 1 base from V and 5 bases from J, with 11 bases between. CDR3 length: 14 amino acids. Germline V lookup: CDR1 KGHSH, CDR2 LQKENI. In DNA form, the CDR3 reads TGTGCCAGCTCACCACAGGGCGGGGAGTATGGCTACACCTTC. This codes for CASSPQGGEYGYTF.